The sequence of this T cell receptor (beta chain) was determined in a study of T cells in Graves' hyperthyroidism and ophthalmopathy. This clonotype turned up a few times. Its antigen is not known. Patients were excluded because of uncontrolled infection, other autoimmune disease, pregnancy or lactation. Findings and limits, study-wide: Separating ophthalmopathy from stable hyperthyroidism was achieved by a 13 V-J model. Appearing also in blood were most of the thyroid clonotypes expanded above 0.001.

Amplification of TCR beta CDR3 regions used RNA as the template. HTBI primers were the set used in a first-round RT-PCR of the TCR CDR3. TCRdb passed the multiplex PCR reads through MiXCR, listing each CDR3 protein once. The sample consists of 95,000 to 110,000 distinct CDR3 sequences, about 50% of them appearing once. In germline, CDR1 is SEHNR, CDR2 FQNEAQ (reference sequence). The V gene end was trimmed by 6 bases and the J gene end by 3 bases; junction bases not matched to a gene: 12. The CDR3 is 17 residues long. The clonotype was recovered from a man in his forties or fifties with Graves' hyperthyroidism. This sequence joins TRBV7-9 and TRBJ2-3, with TRBD2 matching 10 bases. Sequencing was carried out using blood. DNA of the CDR3: TGTGCCAGCAGTTACTCGAAGCTAGCGGGAGTGACAGATACGCAGTATTTT. This translates into CASSYSKLAGVTDTQYF.